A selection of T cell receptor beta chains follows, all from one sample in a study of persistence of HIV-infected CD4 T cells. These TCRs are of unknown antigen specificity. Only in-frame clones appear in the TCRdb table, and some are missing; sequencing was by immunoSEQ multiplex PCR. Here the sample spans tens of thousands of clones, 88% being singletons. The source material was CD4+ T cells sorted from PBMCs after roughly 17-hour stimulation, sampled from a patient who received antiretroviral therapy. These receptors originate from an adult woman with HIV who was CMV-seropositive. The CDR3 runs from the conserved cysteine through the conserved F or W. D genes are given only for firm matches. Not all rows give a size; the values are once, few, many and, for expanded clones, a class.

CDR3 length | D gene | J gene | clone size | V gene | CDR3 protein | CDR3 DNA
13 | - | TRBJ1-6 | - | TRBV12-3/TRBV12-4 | CASRGQYNSPLHF | TGTGCCAGCAGAGGACAGTATAATTCACCCCTCCACTTT
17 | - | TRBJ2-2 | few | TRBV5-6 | CASSLERLARYTGELFF | TGTGCCAGCAGCTTGGAGCGCCTAGCCCGCTACACCGGGGAGCTGTTTTTT
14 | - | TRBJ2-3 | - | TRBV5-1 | CASSSAGARDTQYF | TGCGCCAGCAGCTCGGCGGGGGCGCGAGATACGCAGTATTTT
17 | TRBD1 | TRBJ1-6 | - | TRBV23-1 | CASSQKPGDRSYSPLHF | TGCGCCAGCAGTCAAAAACCCGGGGACAGGAGTTATTCACCCCTCCACTTT
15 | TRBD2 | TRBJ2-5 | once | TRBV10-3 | CATVDWRGEQETQYF | TGTGCCACAGTAGACTGGCGGGGGGAACAAGAGACCCAGTACTTC
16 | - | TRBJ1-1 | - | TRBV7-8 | CASSLVTGPRNTEAFF | TGTGCCAGCAGCTTAGTTACAGGACCCAGAAACACTGAAGCTTTCTTT
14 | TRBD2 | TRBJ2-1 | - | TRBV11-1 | CASSSGLERLEQFF | TGTGCCAGCAGCTCGGGACTAGAAAGACTTGAGCAGTTCTTC
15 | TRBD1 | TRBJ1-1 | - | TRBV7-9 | CASSHKRGQYTEAFF | TGTGCCAGCAGCCACAAAAGGGGACAGTACACTGAAGCTTTCTTT
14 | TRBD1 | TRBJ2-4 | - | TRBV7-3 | CASSLTGGLSIQYF | TGTGCCAGCAGCTTGACAGGGGGCTTGTCCATTCAGTACTTC
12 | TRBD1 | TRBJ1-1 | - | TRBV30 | CAWSTGATGAFF | TGTGCCTGGAGTACAGGGGCCACAGGAGCTTTCTTT
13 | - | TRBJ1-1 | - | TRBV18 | CASSPKTNTEAFF | TGTGCCAGCTCACCTAAGACCAACACTGAAGCTTTCTTT